The table lists the clone carrying this TCR beta chain with many counts. The antigen remains undetermined. The CDR3 end falls 3 residues outside the read, so it is completed with the germline J gene. Both groups were predominantly of Caucasian heritage. The source of the sample is a study of T cell clonality in common variable immunodeficiency. The study's findings and limits: Links between repertoire features and CVID complications were heterogeneity-limited. CVID subjects had higher TCRbeta clonality than healthy controls, most marked in about a third. T cell subpopulation sequencing would be needed to explain CVID clonality.

Trimming pared 4 bases from V and 6 bases from J, leaving 11 bases between. The CDR3 consists of 12 residues. The germline V gene has CDR1 SGHDT and CDR2 YYEEEE. Produced via immunoSEQ multiplex PCR; TCRdb's table is partial and in-frame only. Sampling found about 52,000 clones, none seen once. This sequence joins TRBV5-6 and TRBJ2-7, with D possibly being TRBD2 (6 bases). The specimen was peripheral blood mononuclear cells. The sequence came from a person aged 18-70 years in good health. The CDR3: CASSPAGGEQYF. The part of the CDR3 DNA that was read is TGTGCCAGCAGCCCAGCGGGCGGCGAG.